This T cell receptor (beta chain) was profiled in a study of blood T cell repertoires in COVID-19. The V gene's germline CDR1 is MDHEN and CDR2 SYDVKM. The CDR3 has 12 residues. Trimming removed 5 bases from V and 3 bases from J, with 7 bases in between. Original processing methods: Estimation of nucleated cell counts was performed using reference gene primer amplification. Sequencing was performed with immunoSEQ multiplex PCR; in TCRdb, only in-frame clones are kept and a portion is missing. V and J calls and clone size are as listed in that table; D and trimming were resolved from the DNA. The sample has around 210,000 clones, approximately 80% seen once. During active infection, Seattle patients enrolled and were then monitored through disease.

This TCR was sampled from a woman of 80 years or more with COVID-19, enrolled during active disease. Sequencing was performed on peripheral blood. The chain combines TRBV28 with TRBJ1-1; no clear D. The CDR3 region has the DNA TGTGCCAGCAGTCCCTTATACACTGAAGCTTTCTTT. It encodes CASSPLYTEAFF.